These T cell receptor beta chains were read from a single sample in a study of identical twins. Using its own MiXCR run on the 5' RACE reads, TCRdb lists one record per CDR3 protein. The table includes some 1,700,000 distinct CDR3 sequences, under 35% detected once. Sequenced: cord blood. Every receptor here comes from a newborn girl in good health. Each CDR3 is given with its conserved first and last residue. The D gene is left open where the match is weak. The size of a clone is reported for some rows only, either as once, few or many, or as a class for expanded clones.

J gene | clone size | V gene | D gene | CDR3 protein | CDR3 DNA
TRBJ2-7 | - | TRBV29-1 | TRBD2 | CSVLAGYYNEQYF | TGCAGCGTCCTAGCGGGGTACTACAATGAGCAGTACTTC
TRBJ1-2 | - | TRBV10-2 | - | CASSVRRASGGYTF | TGCGCCAGCAGTGTCAGGAGGGCGTCGGGGGGCTACACCTTC
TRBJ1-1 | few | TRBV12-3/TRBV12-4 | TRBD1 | CASSRDRARMNTEAFF | TGTGCCAGCAGTCGAGACAGGGCAAGGATGAACACTGAAGCTTTCTTT
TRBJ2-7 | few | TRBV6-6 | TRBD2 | CASSYFTSGREYEQYF | TGTGCCAGCAGTTACTTTACTAGCGGGAGGGAATACGAGCAGTACTTC
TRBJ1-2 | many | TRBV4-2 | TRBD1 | CASSQGGTGNYGYTF | TGCGCCAGCAGCCAAGGTGGGACAGGCAACTATGGCTACACCTTC
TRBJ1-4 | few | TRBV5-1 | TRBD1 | CASSFGGGGGEKLFF | TGCGCCAGCAGCTTCGGAGGGGGCGGTGGTGAAAAACTGTTTTTT
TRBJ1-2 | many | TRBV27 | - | CASSLSRDYGYTF | TGTGCCAGCAGTTTATCCAGGGACTATGGCTACACCTTC
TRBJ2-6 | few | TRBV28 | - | CATQKATEGLSGANVLTF | TGTGCCACCCAGAAGGCGACAGAGGGTTTGTCTGGGGCCAACGTCCTGACTTTC
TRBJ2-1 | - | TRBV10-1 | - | CASSESTHNEQFF | TGCGCCAGCAGTGAGTCGACTCACAATGAGCAGTTCTTC
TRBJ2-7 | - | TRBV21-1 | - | CASSKEGSWPHSYEQYF | TGTGCCAGCAGCAAAGAAGGTAGTTGGCCCCACTCCTACGAGCAGTACTTC
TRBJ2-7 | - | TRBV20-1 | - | CSARDGRRGYEQYF | TGCAGTGCTAGGGACGGGAGACGAGGATACGAGCAGTACTTC
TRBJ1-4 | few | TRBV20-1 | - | CSARGRVEKLFF | TGCAGTGCTAGGGGCAGGGTGGAAAAACTGTTTTTT
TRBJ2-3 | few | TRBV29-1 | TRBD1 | CSAERVGQGADTQYF | TGCAGCGCCGAGAGGGTTGGACAGGGAGCAGATACGCAGTATTTT
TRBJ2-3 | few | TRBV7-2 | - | CASSPRLQVEVTDTQYF | TGTGCCAGCAGCCCCCGATTACAGGTTGAGGTCACAGATACGCAGTATTTT
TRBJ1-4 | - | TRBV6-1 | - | CASSEKGPGTTNEKLFF | TGTGCCAGCAGTGAAAAAGGCCCTGGGACAACTAATGAGAAACTGTTTTTT
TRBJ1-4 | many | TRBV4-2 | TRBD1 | CASSQDPLQGSTNEKLFF | TGTGCCAGCAGCCAAGATCCCTTACAGGGGTCAACTAATGAAAAACTGTTTTTT
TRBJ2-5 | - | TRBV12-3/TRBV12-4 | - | CASSLDPRWSQYF | TGTGCCAGCAGTTTAGACCCCCGGTGGTCCCAGTACTTC
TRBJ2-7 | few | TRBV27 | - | CASSLLLGGGEQYF | TGTGCCAGCAGTTTACTCTTGGGGGGTGGCGAGCAGTACTTC
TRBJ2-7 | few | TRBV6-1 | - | CASSELSWRNREQYF | TGTGCCAGCAGTGAATTATCGTGGAGGAATCGCGAGCAGTACTTC
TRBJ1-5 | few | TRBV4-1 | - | CASSQYIYNQPQHF | TGCGCCAGCAGCCAATACATCTACAATCAGCCCCAGCATTTT
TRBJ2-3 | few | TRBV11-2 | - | CASIPADLPDTQYF | TGTGCCAGCATCCCCGCGGACCTCCCAGATACGCAGTATTTT
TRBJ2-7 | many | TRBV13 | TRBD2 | CASSLGLVSHEQYF | TGTGCCAGCAGCTTGGGACTAGTATCCCACGAGCAGTACTTC
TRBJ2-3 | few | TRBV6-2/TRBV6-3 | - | CASRTALDTQYF | TGTGCCAGCAGGACAGCTCTAGATACGCAGTATTTT
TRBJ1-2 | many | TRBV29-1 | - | CSVQGRGYGYTF | TGCAGCGTTCAGGGCAGGGGCTATGGCTACACCTTC
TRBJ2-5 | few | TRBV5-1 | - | CASSLLGHYQETQYF | TGCGCCAGCAGCTTGTTGGGACATTACCAAGAGACCCAGTACTTC
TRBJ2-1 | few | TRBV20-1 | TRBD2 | CSASLPSGSNEQFF | TGCAGTGCTAGTCTCCCTAGCGGGAGCAATGAGCAGTTCTTC
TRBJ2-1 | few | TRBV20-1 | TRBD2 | CSAGAGGYNEQFF | TGCAGTGCTGGAGCGGGGGGTTACAATGAGCAGTTCTTC
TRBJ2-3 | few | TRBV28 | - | CATVSVGGSTDTQYF | TGTGCCACCGTAAGTGTGGGAGGCAGCACAGATACGCAGTATTTT
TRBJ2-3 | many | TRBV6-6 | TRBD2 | CASSYYSGSTDTQYF | TGTGCCAGCAGTTACTATAGCGGGAGCACAGATACGCAGTATTTT
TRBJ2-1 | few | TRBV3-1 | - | CASSHLGPRRFF | TGTGCCAGCAGCCACTTAGGACCCCGTAGGTTCTTC
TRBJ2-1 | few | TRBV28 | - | CASSLGGRLASYNEQFF | TGTGCCAGCAGTTTAGGCGGTCGGCTAGCCTCCTACAATGAGCAGTTCTTC
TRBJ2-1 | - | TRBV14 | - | CASSQIFSSEQFF | TGTGCCAGCAGCCAAATTTTTAGTAGCGAGCAGTTCTTC
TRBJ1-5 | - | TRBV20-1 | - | CGASWGPSNQPQHF | TGCGGTGCTAGTTGGGGGCCCAGCAATCAGCCCCAGCATTTT
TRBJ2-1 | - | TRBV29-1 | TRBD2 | CSVEGASGANEQFF | TGCAGCGTTGAGGGGGCTAGCGGGGCCAATGAGCAGTTCTTC
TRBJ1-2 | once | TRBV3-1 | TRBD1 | CASSHGQGRDGYTF | TGTGCCAGCAGCCACGGACAGGGGAGGGATGGCTACACCTTC
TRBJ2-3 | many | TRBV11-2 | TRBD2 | CASRHSGRSTDTQYF | TGTGCCAGCAGACATAGCGGGCGAAGCACAGATACGCAGTATTTT
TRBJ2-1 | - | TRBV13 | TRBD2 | CASSKGGTSYEQFF | TGTGCCAGCAGCAAAGGGGGGACTAGCTATGAGCAGTTCTTC
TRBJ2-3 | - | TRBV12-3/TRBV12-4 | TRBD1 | CASSRTGDRTDTQYF | TGTGCCAGCAGCCGTACAGGGGACCGCACAGATACGCAGTATTTT
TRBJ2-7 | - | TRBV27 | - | CASSPLINRRGKSSYEQYF | TGTGCCAGCAGTCCCCTAATCAACCGGCGGGGCAAAAGCTCCTACGAGCAGTACTTC
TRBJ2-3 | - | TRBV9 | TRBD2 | CASSAPNKGREKVDTQYF | TGTGCCAGCAGCGCCCCAAACAAAGGGCGGGAGAAAGTAGATACGCAGTATTTT
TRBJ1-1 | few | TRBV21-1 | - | CASSPPGGHFEAFF | TGTGCCAGCAGCCCCCCAGGGGGGCACTTTGAAGCTTTCTTT
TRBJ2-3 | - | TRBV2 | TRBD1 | CASSQQGGSTDTQYF | TGTGCCAGCAGTCAACAGGGGGGATCCACAGATACGCAGTATTTT
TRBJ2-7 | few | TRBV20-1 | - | CSAAQNPRNYEQYF | TGCAGTGCAGCACAAAATCCCCGGAACTACGAGCAGTACTTC
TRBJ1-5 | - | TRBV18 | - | CASSPLRAGGNQPQHF | TGTGCCAGCTCACCACTACGTGCAGGGGGCAATCAGCCCCAGCATTTT
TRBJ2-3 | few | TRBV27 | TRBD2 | CASSLGLAMTDTQYF | TGTGCCAGCAGTCTGGGACTAGCGATGACAGATACGCAGTATTTT
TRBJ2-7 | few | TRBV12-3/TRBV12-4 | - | CASSPQRVSSYEQYF | TGTGCCAGCAGCCCTCAGCGGGTAAGCTCCTACGAGCAGTACTTC
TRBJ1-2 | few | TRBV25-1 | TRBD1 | CASSAPSTGDYTF | TGTGCCAGCAGTGCCCCCTCTACAGGGGACTACACCTTC
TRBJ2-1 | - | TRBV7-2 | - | CASSFMASSHNEQFF | TGTGCCAGCAGCTTCATGGCGAGCTCCCACAATGAGCAGTTCTTC
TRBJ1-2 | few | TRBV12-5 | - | CASGLEARGYGYTF | TGTGCTAGTGGTTTAGAGGCCCGGGGGTATGGCTACACCTTC
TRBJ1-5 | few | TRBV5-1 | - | CASSLAYGSGQPQHF | TGCGCCAGCAGCTTGGCCTATGGGTCGGGTCAGCCCCAGCATTTT
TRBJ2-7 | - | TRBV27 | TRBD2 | CASSPFPSGSMPYF | TGTGCCAGCAGTCCCTTTCCTAGCGGGAGTATGCCGTACTTC
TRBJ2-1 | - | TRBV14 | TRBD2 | CASSAREGLYNEQFF | TGTGCCAGCAGCGCCCGGGAGGGCCTTTACAATGAGCAGTTCTTC
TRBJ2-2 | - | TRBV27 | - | CASSPLWGELFF | TGTGCCAGCAGCCCCCTCTGGGGGGAGCTGTTTTTT